One sample yielded the 9 T cell receptor beta chains listed below, sequenced in a study of beta chain features in type 1 diabetes. Expressed TCRB transcripts got sequenced, as all isolated RNA was reverse transcribed. Produced via immunoSEQ multiplex PCR; TCRdb's table is partial and in-frame only. The sample includes 300,000 to 400,000 clones, roughly 12% of them seen just once. Specimen: naive CD4+ T cells from blood. All receptors derive from a man in his late teens or twenties in good health.

V gene TRBV6-5 combines with J gene TRBJ1-5; 9 bases line up with TRBD1. Germline V gene data show CDR1 as MNHEY and CDR2 as SVGAGI. The V and J ends lost 6 bases and 6 bases, in that order; junction bases with no gene match: 6. The length of the CDR3 is 14 residues. DNA of the CDR3: TGTGCCAGCAGACAGGGGGCTGCGGGTCAGCCCCAGCATTTT. Translating gives CASRQGAAGQPQHF.

This chain uses TRBV5-1 with TRBJ2-1, with TRBD1 matching over 11 bases. The CDR3 sequence is 15 residues long. V lost 5 bases to trimming and J lost 3 bases; unmatched junction nucleotides: 4. Germline values: CDR1 SGHRS, CDR2 YFSETQ. CDR3 in amino acids: CASSSGTGGYNEQFF. Written as DNA, the CDR3 is TGCGCCAGCAGTTCCGGGACAGGGGGCTACAATGAGCAGTTCTTC.

The CDR3 spells CASSMGRGPFSYEQYF. In DNA, the CDR3 is TGTGCCAGTAGTATGGGGAGAGGGCCCTTCTCCTACGAGCAGTACTTC. V gene TRBV19 combines with J gene TRBJ2-7, with D possibly TRBD2 on 5 matching bases. Per germline, CDR1 LNHDA and CDR2 SQIVND (reference sequence). Trimming took 3 bases from V and 0 from J, leaving 15 bases between them. This CDR3 has 16 amino acids.

This clone occurred a few times. The genes are TRBV7-2 and TRBJ1-1, with TRBD1 as a possible D gene (6 bases). CDR3 length equals 13 residues. Germline V gene lookup returns CDR1 SGHTA and CDR2 FQGNSA. Deletions cut 5 bases from V and 5 bases from J, with 12 bases between. CDR3 sequence reads: CASSAGGWTEAFF. CDR3 bases: TGTGCCAGCAGCGCGGGGGGCTGGACTGAAGCTTTCTTT.

This clone turned up a few times. The chain carries TRBV30 and TRBJ1-1; D not certain. V lost 7 bases, J lost 7 bases, and 10 bases lay in between. Germline loops: CDR1 GTSNPN, CDR2 SVGIG (reference sequence). The CDR3 has 10 residues. For the CDR3, the DNA is TGTGCCTCAGGATGGCATGAAGCTTTCTTT. This translates into CASGWHEAFF.

This rearrangement joins TRBV19 to TRBJ2-5; 7 positions match TRBD1. The V gene's germline CDR1 is LNHDA and CDR2 SQIVND (reference sequence). The CDR3 totals 12 residues. The V gene end was trimmed by 6 bases and the J gene end by 5 bases; junction bases not matched to a gene: 3. CDR3 coding DNA: TGTGCCAGTAGCAGGGGGTTGGAGACCCAGTACTTC. Translation gives CASSRGLETQYF.

The rearrangement joins TRBV5-1 to TRBJ2-5; D may be TRBD1 (5 bases). CDR3 length: 14 amino acids. Germline V gene data show CDR1 as SGHRS and CDR2 as YFSETQ. With 3 bases removed from V and 0 bases from J, the gap between germline ends came to 9 bases. As DNA, the CDR3 is TGCGCCAGCAGCTCGGACACGTACCAAGAGACCCAGTACTTC. This encodes CASSSDTYQETQYF.

CDR3 nucleotides: TGTGCCAGCAGCCCAGGCTCTGGCGGGAGCTACGAGCAGTACTTC. This sequence encodes CASSPGSGGSYEQYF. This chain connects TRBV7-9 to TRBJ2-7, with 7 bases lining up with TRBD2. V lost 5 bases to trimming and J lost 3 bases; unmatched junction nucleotides: 10. The CDR3 runs to 15 residues. Germline V CDR1 and CDR2: SEHNR, FQNEAQ (reference sequence).

This chain's CDR3 is CASHSSDSNQPQHF. CDR3 coding DNA: TGTGCCAGCCACTCGAGTGATAGCAATCAGCCCCAGCATTTT. J is TRBJ1-5 and V is TRBV2; D is unclear. Trimming cost V 8 bases and J 0 bases, with 11 bases left between them. The V gene's germline CDR1 is SNHLY and CDR2 FYNNEI. The CDR3 totals 14 residues. Variable domain in full (rest from reference TRBV2 and TRBJ1-5): EPEVTQTPSHQVTQMGQEVILRCVPISNHLYFYWYRQILGQKVEFLVSFYNNEISEKSEIFDDQFSVERPDGSNFTLKIRSTKLEDSAMYFCASHSSDSNQPQHFGDGTRLSIL.